Here is one TCR beta chain with its context. The data were taken from a study of T cell clusters in autoimmune cytopenias. One tube held mixed TRB-A and TRB-B primer pools for touch-down PCR. TCRdb re-called the multiplex PCR reads; every CDR3 protein appears as one record, without DNA. The table counts over 4,500 distinct CDR3 sequences; just over 15% lies in the top ten. Per germline, CDR1 ENHRY and CDR2 SYGVKD. The CDR3 length is 13 residues. Each sample's input was 200 to 300 ng genomic DNA, 30,000 to 45,000 genome equivalents. The sample was also linked to a second study, of T cell repertoires in aging, cancer and after chemotherapy. That study reports: Over several months to years, re-sampled healthy donor repertoires clearly shared clones. Roughly 8.8 million TCR reads made up the full dataset. Compared with age-matched healthy donors, untreated hematological or solid cancer patients showed higher blood TCR clonality.

This chain uses TRBV10-3 with TRBJ2-5; TCRdb lists TRBD2, though no DNA is available to test this call. The clonotype comes from a human donor in good health. The sequenced material came from peripheral blood. CDR3 sequence: CAISERPTETQYF.